This passage covers 18 T cell receptor beta chains from one sample sequenced in a study of regulatory T cells in long-lasting Graves disease. Time point meaning: newly diagnosed GD, antithyroid drugs for less than 3 months. Extracted RNA from PBMCs served as the source of the TCR library. Arm-PCR of CDR3 regions with iRepertoire HTBI primers generated TCR beta libraries. TCRdb redid the calling of the multiplex PCR reads with MiXCR, one entry per CDR3 protein. The data contain roughly 560,000 distinct CDR3 sequences, more than 10% of them singletons. The same data also contributed to another study, on T cells in Graves' hyperthyroidism and ophthalmopathy.

The sample here was peripheral blood mononuclear cells (PBMCs), taken at new diagnosis, from a patient treated with antithyroid drugs. All receptors come from a woman aged 25 to 39 with Graves disease.

This clonotype was found many times. Mismatch with germline at one junction end may stem from a read error. This chain uses TRBV11-2 with TRBJ2-2; tentatively, D is TRBD2 (6 bases). The CDR3 consists of 15 residues. Germline values: CDR1 SGHAT, CDR2 FQNNGV. The CDR3 sequence: CASSSGRFNTGGLFF. CDR3 sequence (DNA): TGTGCCAGCAGCTCGGGACGTTTCAACACCGGGGGGCTGTTTTTT.

This clonotype was detected a few times. The J gene is TRBJ2-7, the V gene TRBV7-2; D remains unclear. The CDR3 has 15 amino acids. The germline V gene encodes CDR1 SGHTA and CDR2 FQGNSA. Trimming shortened V by 1 base and J by 4 bases, and 14 bases separated the two germline ends. This chain's CDR3 is CASSLDRDIGYEQYF. CDR3 DNA: TGTGCCAGCAGCTTAGATAGGGATATCGGGTACGAGCAGTACTTC.

This clonotype was seen a handful of times. The J gene is TRBJ2-3, the V gene TRBV5-1, with 8 nucleotides matching TRBD2. V lost 0 bases to trimming and J lost 0 bases; unmatched junction nucleotides: 6. Germline CDR1 reads SGHRS; CDR2 reads YFSETQ. This CDR3 region has 17 residues. The CDR3 here is CASSLAGGAGSTDTQYF. CDR3 coding DNA: TGCGCCAGCAGCTTGGCCGGGGGGGCAGGTAGCACAGATACGCAGTATTTT.

In this sample, this clonotype turned up many times. A read error may account for a junction end that differs from germline. The chain links TRBV5-1 to TRBJ1-1; D gene ambiguous. The germline V gene encodes CDR1 SGHRS and CDR2 YFSETQ. The CDR3 length is 13 residues. The CDR3 coding sequence is TGTGCCAGCAGCTTAGTTGCGAACACTGAAGCTTTCTTT. This translates into CASSLVANTEAFF.

This clonotype has a count of ten or more. The chain carries TRBV30 and TRBJ1-1, with 8 bases identical to TRBD1. The CDR3 has 14 amino acids. The germline V gene encodes CDR1 GTSNPN and CDR2 SVGIG (reference sequence). Trimming cost V 3 bases and J 3 bases; bases outside gene matches: 6. CDR3 in amino acids: CAWRSGGKDTEAFF. The CDR3 DNA reads as TGTGCCTGGAGGTCAGGGGGCAAGGACACTGAAGCTTTCTTT.

This clonotype was detected many times. The chain employs TRBV24-1 and TRBJ2-1; the match to TRBD2 covers 7 bases. CDR1 and CDR2 from the germline V gene are KGHDR and SFDVKD. The CDR3 contains 14 residues. The trim removed 7 bases at V and 0 bases at J, leaving 2 bases unmatched. The CDR3 loop is CATSTGGSYNEQFF. CDR3 coding DNA: TGTGCCACCAGCACGGGGGGCTCCTACAATGAGCAGTTCTTC.

This clonotype was seen many times. The chain is built from TRBV2 and TRBJ2-3; a possible D gene is TRBD2 (5 bases). Trimming took 4 bases from V and 3 from J, leaving 11 bases between them. Germline V lookup: CDR1 SNHLY, CDR2 FYNNEI. This CDR3 has 14 residues. CDR3 sequence (DNA): TGTGCCAGCAGTGTCAGGACGGGAACAGATACGCAGTATTTT. Its translation is CASSVRTGTDTQYF. The full variable domain, in which reference TRBV2 and TRBJ2-3 provide the parts outside the CDR3, is EPEVTQTPSHQVTQMGQEVILRCVPISNHLYFYWYRQILGQKVEFLVSFYNNEISEKSEIFDDQFSVERPDGSNFTLKIRSTKLEDSAMYFCASSVRTGTDTQYFGPGTRLTVL.

This rearrangement joins TRBV20-1 to TRBJ2-1; 9 nucleotides line up with TRBD1. The germline gives CDR1 DFQATT, CDR2 SNEGSKA (reference sequence). CDR3 length: 14 amino acids. CDR3 amino acids: CSGEGGQGFNEQFF. The CDR3 DNA reads as TGCAGCGGGGAGGGGGGACAGGGCTTTAATGAGCAGTTCTTC.

In the case of this clonotype: The conserved final phenylalanine or tryptophan is absent from the CDR3, which likely points to a read error. The chain links TRBV20-1 to TRBJ1-1; D might be TRBD1 (5 bases). Germline V CDR1 and CDR2: DFQATT, SNEGSKA (reference sequence). Trimming removed 3 bases from V and 0 bases from J, with 11 bases in between. The length of the CDR3 is 14 residues. This chain's CDR3 is CSARTVLMNTEAFS. The DNA of the CDR3 is TGCAGTGCTAGGACAGTGCTGATGAACACTGAAGCTTTCTCT.

This clonotype was observed many times. This chain joins TRBV28 and TRBJ2-1; tentatively, D is TRBD1 or TRBD2 (5 bases each). Germline CDR1 is MDHEN and CDR2 is SYDVKM. The CDR3 has 11 amino acids. The V gene lost 8 bases and the J gene lost 9 bases, with 11 bases spanning the gap. CDR3 protein: CASLRGPEQFF. The DNA for the CDR3 is TGTGCCAGCTTGAGGGGCCCTGAGCAGTTCTTC.

The table lists this clonotype with many counts. The V call is TRBV2, the J call TRBJ2-7; the D gene is possibly TRBD1 (6 bases). Germline V CDR1 and CDR2: SNHLY, FYNNEI. V lost 6 bases and J 6 bases, leaving 12 bases between the germline ends. The CDR3 length is 12 residues. In DNA form, the CDR3 reads TGTGCCAGCAGGGAAAGGACAGCCGAGCAGTACTTC. It codes for CASRERTAEQYF.

A word on this clonotype: Without the conserved terminal phenylalanine or tryptophan, this CDR3 likely stems from a read error. This chain connects TRBV5-5 to TRBJ1-2; TRBD1 matches 9 bases. The CDR3 is made up of 16 amino acids. The germline CDR1 and CDR2 sequences are SGHKS and YYEKEE (reference sequence). Trimming removed 4 bases from V and 7 bases from J; junction bases left unmatched: 14. This CDR3 is CASSVTTGGTKGGYTL. DNA of the CDR3: TGTGCCAGCAGCGTGACAACAGGGGGCACAAAGGGTGGCTACACCCTC.

This clonotype was counted ten times or more. This chain links TRBV12-5 with TRBJ2-5, with D possibly TRBD1 on 6 matching bases. CDR3 length: 16 residues. The V gene lost 5 bases and the J gene lost 3 bases, with 19 bases spanning the gap. Per germline, CDR1 LGHNT and CDR2 FRNRAP. The CDR3 DNA follows: TGTGCTAGTGGTCCCGGACAGAAACAGGACAAAGAGACCCAGTACTTC. It specifies CASGPGQKQDKETQYF.

This clonotype was counted only a few times. V and J are TRBV28 and TRBJ1-4, with unresolved D. CDR3 length equals 10 residues. Trimming stripped 8 bases from V and 8 bases from J, with 6 bases between. The V gene's germline CDR1 is MDHEN and CDR2 SYDVKM. In nucleotides, the CDR3 is TGTGCCAGCGGTAAGGAAAAACTGTTTTTT. Its translation: CASGKEKLFF.

This clonotype was seen only a few times. This sequence may be a read error, since a much larger clone differs from it by one base. The conserved final phenylalanine or tryptophan is absent from the CDR3, which likely points to a read error. V gene TRBV29-1 combines with J gene TRBJ1-1; tentative D call: TRBD1 (6 bases). The germline V and J ends were trimmed by 4 bases and 7 bases, with 7 bases remaining between them. The V gene's germline CDR1 is SQVTM and CDR2 ANQGSEA. This CDR3 has 10 residues. The CDR3 DNA reads as TGCAGCGTTGCGGACAGTGAAGCTTTCCTT. Amino acids: CSVADSEAFL.

The table lists this clonotype with many counts. The chain links TRBV7-3 to TRBJ2-7, with D hard to call. Germline V lookup: CDR1 SGHTA, CDR2 FQGTGA. Trimming shortened V by 0 bases and J by 6 bases, and 9 bases separated the two germline ends. The CDR3 extends over 13 amino acids. The CDR3: CASSLTENGEQYF. CDR3 coding DNA: TGTGCCAGCAGCTTAACGGAAAATGGCGAGCAGTACTTC.

The sample holds many counts of this clonotype. The chain recombines TRBV18 with TRBJ2-1; D call uncertain. CDR3 length: 12 residues. Germline loops: CDR1 KGHSH, CDR2 LQKENI. Trimming shortened V by 3 bases and J by 10 bases, and 10 bases separated the two germline ends. The CDR3 loop is CASSPPSWEQFF. The DNA for the CDR3 is TGTGCCAGCTCACCGCCCTCCTGGGAGCAGTTCTTC.

A word on this clonotype: Relative to the germline gene, one junction end is altered; a read error may explain this. The chain employs TRBV13 and TRBJ2-7; D is possibly TRBD2 (5 bases). The CDR3 has 15 amino acids. Germline lookup yields CDR1 PRHDT and CDR2 FYEKMQ (reference sequence). This CDR3 is CASSLGAAVGREHYF. The CDR3, as DNA: TGTGCCAGCAGCTTAGGCGCAGCGGTAGGGCGCGAGCACTACTTC.